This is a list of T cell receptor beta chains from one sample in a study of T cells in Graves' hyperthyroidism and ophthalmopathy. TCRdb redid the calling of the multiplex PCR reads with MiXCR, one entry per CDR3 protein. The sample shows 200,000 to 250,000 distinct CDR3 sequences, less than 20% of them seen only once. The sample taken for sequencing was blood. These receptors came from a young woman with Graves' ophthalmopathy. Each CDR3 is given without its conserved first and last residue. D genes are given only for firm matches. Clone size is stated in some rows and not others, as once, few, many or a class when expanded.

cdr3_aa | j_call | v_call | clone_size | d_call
ASSPLAGNYEQY | TRBJ2-7 | TRBV11-3 | - | TRBD2
ASSVVSNEQF | TRBJ2-1 | TRBV9 | - | -
ASSESRQPSSGNTIY | TRBJ1-3 | TRBV2 | few | -
AWSRGQAGTEAF | TRBJ1-1 | TRBV30 | - | TRBD1
ASGAFTGANTEAF | TRBJ1-1 | TRBV12-5 | many | TRBD1
ASSTLAGARGEQY | TRBJ2-7 | TRBV11-2 | many | TRBD2
ASSLDRHGYT | TRBJ1-2 | TRBV11-2 | - | -
ASSPTSSYGNTEAF | TRBJ1-1 | TRBV18 | many | -
ASSLSPAAGRATEAF | TRBJ1-1 | TRBV27 | - | -
ASSRGSSYEQY | TRBJ2-7 | TRBV3-1 | many | -
ASSSGQNTGELF | TRBJ2-2 | TRBV6-1 | few | -
ASSQYPLGSQY | TRBJ2-5 | TRBV28 | many | -
ASSMLAGEYNEQF | TRBJ2-1 | TRBV27 | many | TRBD2
AWRGAVAEAF | TRBJ1-1 | TRBV30 | many | -
ASSLFGGYQPQH | TRBJ1-5 | TRBV28 | many | -
ASRGQQGASYT | TRBJ1-2 | TRBV5-6 | - | TRBD1
ASSLSAVHSGNTIY | TRBJ1-3 | TRBV5-1 | many | -
ASSQDPGSGQPQH | TRBJ1-5 | TRBV3-1 | many | -
SAGTASTEAF | TRBJ1-1 | TRBV29-1 | few | TRBD1
SARDFISGGVTGELF | TRBJ2-2 | TRBV20-1 | many | TRBD2
ASSLSWGMNTEAF | TRBJ1-1 | TRBV5-4 | many | -
ATSRDLTVGRGPQH | TRBJ1-5 | TRBV15 | many | -
ASILRGNEQF | TRBJ2-1 | TRBV7-9 | many | -
ASSLGGEGYT | TRBJ1-2 | TRBV6-1 | many | -
ASSYASGTANTGELF | TRBJ2-2 | TRBV7-6 | - | TRBD2
ASSQEGSGGAGKTQY | TRBJ2-5 | TRBV4-2 | - | TRBD2
ASSAGLAGVYNEQF | TRBJ2-1 | TRBV12-3/TRBV12-4 | - | TRBD2
ASSPDRNQPQH | TRBJ1-5 | TRBV18 | many | -
ATSDFRGRWMNTEAF | TRBJ1-1 | TRBV24-1 | many | TRBD1
SALGTGVPSNTEAF | TRBJ1-1 | TRBV20-1 | - | TRBD1
ASTRGGNNSPLH | TRBJ1-6 | TRBV12-3/TRBV12-4 | many | -
ASSLGSGAEAF | TRBJ1-1 | TRBV7-9 | many | -
ASSLAQLYEQY | TRBJ2-7 | TRBV12-3/TRBV12-4 | few | -
ASSAGGEDQPQH | TRBJ1-5 | TRBV7-8 | many | -
ATAGVSPADTQY | TRBJ2-3 | TRBV28 | - | -
SVCLIGTSGSVPEQY | TRBJ2-7 | TRBV29-1 | - | TRBD2
ASSQEGRGSTEAF | TRBJ1-1 | TRBV4-1 | many | TRBD1
ASSRGTSGPQYEQY | TRBJ2-7 | TRBV6-2/TRBV6-3 | many | TRBD2
ASSQGPGRTDTQY | TRBJ2-3 | TRBV7-3 | many | -
SVSYPGTSGRVEQY | TRBJ2-7 | TRBV29-1 | - | TRBD2
ASSVTGGVGAF | TRBJ1-1 | TRBV28 | many | TRBD1
ASSLNGGPNYGYT | TRBJ1-2 | TRBV5-1 | many | -
ASSAKVTTVGQEKLF | TRBJ1-4 | TRBV7-8 | many | -
ASSPGGDEQY | TRBJ2-7 | TRBV7-9 | many | TRBD2
ASSSQKGVQPQH | TRBJ1-5 | TRBV28 | many | -
ASDSGRYGYT | TRBJ1-2 | TRBV30 | many | -